A selection of T cell receptor beta chains follows, all from one sample in a study of T cells after yellow fever vaccination. A single record per CDR3 protein comes from TCRdb applying MiXCR to the 5' RACE reads. The repertoire holds approximately 510,000 distinct CDR3 sequences, with 20% to 25% as singletons. Sequenced material: PBMCs, taken less than 25 days after the first yellow fever vaccination. The source of these receptors is a man between 18 and 35 years old who received the YFV17D yellow fever vaccine. CDR3s include the opening cysteine and the closing phenylalanine or tryptophan. Each record gives: V gene, clone size, J gene, D gene, CDR3 DNA, CDR3 protein. A D gene is named only where the DNA matches it firmly. Size is stated for part of the rows, as once, few or many counts, or as a class when the clone is expanded.

V gene: TRBV18; clone size: few; J gene: TRBJ2-7; D gene: -; CDR3 DNA: TGTGCCAGCTCACCGACGGCAGGGGGGTCCTACGAGCAGTACTTC; CDR3 protein: CASSPTAGGSYEQYF
V gene: TRBV7-6; clone size: few; J gene: TRBJ2-3; D gene: TRBD1; CDR3 DNA: TGTGCCAGCAGGCTTAATAAGGGGGCGACGCAGTATTTT; CDR3 protein: CASRLNKGATQYF
V gene: TRBV4-1; clone size: -; J gene: TRBJ2-1; D gene: -; CDR3 DNA: TGCGCCAGCAGCCAAGATCTGGGCATCCCGGATGAGCAGTTCTTC; CDR3 protein: CASSQDLGIPDEQFF
V gene: TRBV5-1; clone size: -; J gene: TRBJ2-5; D gene: TRBD2; CDR3 DNA: TGCGCCAGCAGCTACCCCGGCGAGTGGGCTAGCGGTCTACAAGAGACCCAGTACTTC; CDR3 protein: CASSYPGEWASGLQETQYF
V gene: TRBV12-3/TRBV12-4; clone size: many; J gene: TRBJ2-1; D gene: TRBD1; CDR3 DNA: TGTGCCAGCAGTAGGGCGACAGGGGACAATGAGCAGTTCTTC; CDR3 protein: CASSRATGDNEQFF
V gene: TRBV12-3/TRBV12-4; clone size: many; J gene: TRBJ2-1; D gene: -; CDR3 DNA: TGTGCCAGCACCTTGCTCGCCCTCCCCAATGAGCAGTTCTTC; CDR3 protein: CASTLLALPNEQFF
V gene: TRBV6-2/TRBV6-3; clone size: few; J gene: TRBJ1-1; D gene: -; CDR3 DNA: TGTGCCAGCAGGACCTCAGGAGGGAGCACTGAAGCTTTCTTT; CDR3 protein: CASRTSGGSTEAFF
V gene: TRBV12-3/TRBV12-4; clone size: -; J gene: TRBJ1-6; D gene: -; CDR3 DNA: TGTGCCAGCAGTTTTTTGGCTGATTCACCCCTCCACTTT; CDR3 protein: CASSFLADSPLHF
V gene: TRBV10-2; clone size: once; J gene: TRBJ2-7; D gene: TRBD1; CDR3 DNA: TGCGCCAGCAGCGGGACAGGGGGCCACGAGCAGTACTTC; CDR3 protein: CASSGTGGHEQYF
V gene: TRBV19; clone size: -; J gene: TRBJ2-5; D gene: TRBD1; CDR3 DNA: TGTGCCAGTATTGGGACAGGGGCGGGTGAGACCCAGTACTTC; CDR3 protein: CASIGTGAGETQYF
V gene: TRBV4-1; clone size: -; J gene: TRBJ1-3; D gene: -; CDR3 DNA: TGCGCCAGCAGCCCAACTGGGAGCTCTGGAAACACCATATATTTT; CDR3 protein: CASSPTGSSGNTIYF
V gene: TRBV5-1; clone size: -; J gene: TRBJ2-3; D gene: TRBD2; CDR3 DNA: TGCGCCAGCAGCTTGGGACTAGCGGGGGACGCAGATACGCAGTATTTT; CDR3 protein: CASSLGLAGDADTQYF
V gene: TRBV4-2; clone size: -; J gene: TRBJ1-4; D gene: TRBD1; CDR3 DNA: TGTGCCAGCAGCGAGGACAGGCTGGAAAAACTGTTTTTT; CDR3 protein: CASSEDRLEKLFF